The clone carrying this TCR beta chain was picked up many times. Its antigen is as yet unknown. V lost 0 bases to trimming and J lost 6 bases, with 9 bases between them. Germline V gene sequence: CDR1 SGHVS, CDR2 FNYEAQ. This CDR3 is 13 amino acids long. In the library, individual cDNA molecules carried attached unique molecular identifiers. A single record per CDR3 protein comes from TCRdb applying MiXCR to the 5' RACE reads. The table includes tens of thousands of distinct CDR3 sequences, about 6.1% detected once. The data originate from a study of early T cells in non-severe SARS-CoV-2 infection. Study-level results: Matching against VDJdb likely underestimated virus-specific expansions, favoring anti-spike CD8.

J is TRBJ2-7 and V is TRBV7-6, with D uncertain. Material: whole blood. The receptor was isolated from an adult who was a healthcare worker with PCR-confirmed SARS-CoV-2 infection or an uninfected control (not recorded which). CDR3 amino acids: CASSLARRSEQYF. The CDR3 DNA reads TGTGCCAGCAGCTTAGCTAGGCGGAGCGAGCAGTACTTC.